The rows below give T cell receptor beta chains drawn from one sample of a study of blood T cell repertoires in COVID-19. Assay: immunoSEQ multiplex PCR; the TCRdb copy retains only in-frame clones and omits some. Here the sample spans tens of thousands of clones, 65% to 90% being singletons. Sequenced: peripheral blood. These receptors originate from a human donor in a cohort sampled during active COVID-19. Both conserved end residues are part of each CDR3. D genes are given only for firm matches. Not all rows give a size; the values are once, few, many and, for expanded clones, a class.

clone size: .; D gene: .; CDR3 length: 15; V gene: TRBV4-1; J gene: TRBJ1-5; CDR3 protein: CASSQVGTLDQPQHF; CDR3 DNA: TGCGCCAGCAGCCAAGTTGGTACCCTAGATCAGCCCCAGCATTTT
clone size: .; D gene: .; CDR3 length: 12; V gene: TRBV10-3; J gene: TRBJ1-1; CDR3 protein: CAIRGTNTEAFF; CDR3 DNA: TGTGCCATAAGGGGGACGAACACTGAAGCTTTCTTT
clone size: .; D gene: .; CDR3 length: 20; V gene: TRBV28; J gene: TRBJ2-3; CDR3 protein: CASSFPFPSDGLRGSDTQYF; CDR3 DNA: TGTGCCAGCAGTTTCCCTTTTCCCTCTGACGGACTAAGGGGTTCAGATACGCAGTATTTT
clone size: .; D gene: .; CDR3 length: 15; V gene: TRBV13; J gene: TRBJ2-6; CDR3 protein: CASSSYYSGANVLTF; CDR3 DNA: TGTGCCAGCAGCTCATACTACTCTGGGGCCAACGTCCTGACTTTC
clone size: .; D gene: TRBD1; CDR3 length: 16; V gene: TRBV18; J gene: TRBJ2-3; CDR3 protein: CASSPGTGRRVDTQYF; CDR3 DNA: TGTGCCAGCTCACCCGGGACAGGACGGAGAGTAGATACGCAGTATTTT
clone size: .; D gene: .; CDR3 length: 16; V gene: TRBV27; J gene: TRBJ2-7; CDR3 protein: CASSLSGLREDYEQYF; CDR3 DNA: TGTGCCAGCAGTTTATCGGGACTGAGGGAGGACTACGAGCAGTACTTC
clone size: .; D gene: TRBD1; CDR3 length: 12; V gene: TRBV19; J gene: TRBJ1-1; CDR3 protein: CASSIRQGEAFF; CDR3 DNA: TGTGCCAGTAGTATTCGACAGGGTGAAGCTTTCTTT
clone size: .; D gene: TRBD2; CDR3 length: 19; V gene: TRBV7-3; J gene: TRBJ2-1; CDR3 protein: CASSNPGLAGGKVNNEQFF; CDR3 DNA: TGTGCCAGCAGCAACCCGGGACTAGCGGGGGGTAAGGTAAACAATGAGCAGTTCTTC
clone size: .; D gene: .; CDR3 length: 14; V gene: TRBV3-1/TRBV3-2; J gene: TRBJ2-5; CDR3 protein: CASSQGIAPETQYF; CDR3 DNA: TGTGCCAGCAGCCAAGGGATAGCCCCAGAGACCCAGTACTTC
clone size: .; D gene: .; CDR3 length: 14; V gene: TRBV5-1; J gene: TRBJ1-1; CDR3 protein: CASSLPGGDTEAFF; CDR3 DNA: TGCGCCAGCAGCCTCCCGGGCGGGGACACTGAAGCTTTCTTT
clone size: .; D gene: .; CDR3 length: 17; V gene: TRBV21-1; J gene: TRBJ2-3; CDR3 protein: CASSKCPNAGVRDTQYF; CDR3 DNA: TGTGCCAGCAGCAAATGCCCCAACGCGGGGGTACGAGATACGCAGTATTTT
clone size: many; D gene: .; CDR3 length: 14; V gene: TRBV4-1; J gene: TRBJ2-1; CDR3 protein: CASSGETNYNEQFF; CDR3 DNA: TGCGCCAGCTCCGGGGAGACCAACTACAATGAGCAGTTCTTC
clone size: .; D gene: TRBD1; CDR3 length: 15; V gene: TRBV7-2; J gene: TRBJ2-7; CDR3 protein: CASSSQGAQVHEQYF; CDR3 DNA: TGTGCCAGCAGCTCACAGGGGGCTCAGGTCCACGAGCAGTACTTC
clone size: .; D gene: .; CDR3 length: 15; V gene: TRBV7-2; J gene: TRBJ2-4; CDR3 protein: CASSPGGGLQNIQYF; CDR3 DNA: TGTGCCAGCAGCCCCGGTGGAGGGCTCCAAAACATTCAGTACTTC
clone size: .; D gene: .; CDR3 length: 13; V gene: TRBV11-2; J gene: TRBJ1-1; CDR3 protein: CASSLAGYTEAFF; CDR3 DNA: TGTGCCAGCAGCTTAGCTGGCTACACTGAAGCTTTCTTT
clone size: .; D gene: .; CDR3 length: 14; V gene: TRBV6-5; J gene: TRBJ2-3; CDR3 protein: CARTRGSGTDTQYF; CDR3 DNA: TGTGCCAGAACAAGAGGGTCGGGGACAGATACGCAGTATTTT
clone size: .; D gene: .; CDR3 length: 15; V gene: TRBV2; J gene: TRBJ2-5; CDR3 protein: CASTTTGAGEETQYF; CDR3 DNA: TGTGCCAGCACCACGACGGGGGCGGGGGAAGAGACCCAGTACTTC
clone size: .; D gene: TRBD2; CDR3 length: 15; V gene: TRBV28; J gene: TRBJ2-1; CDR3 protein: CASISGTSGVNEQFF; CDR3 DNA: TGTGCCAGCATCTCCGGGACTAGCGGGGTCAATGAGCAGTTCTTC
clone size: .; D gene: .; CDR3 length: 13; V gene: TRBV2; J gene: TRBJ2-7; CDR3 protein: CASTREWTYEQYF; CDR3 DNA: TGTGCCAGCACCCGGGAGTGGACCTACGAGCAGTACTTC
clone size: .; D gene: TRBD1; CDR3 length: 16; V gene: TRBV4-2; J gene: TRBJ1-2; CDR3 protein: CASSQERQGPNYGYTF; CDR3 DNA: TGTGCCAGCAGCCAGGAAAGACAGGGGCCTAACTATGGCTACACCTTC
clone size: .; D gene: TRBD1; CDR3 length: 15; V gene: TRBV11-3; J gene: TRBJ2-7; CDR3 protein: CASSFRGQGPYEQYF; CDR3 DNA: TGTGCCAGCAGTTTCCGGGGACAGGGACCCTACGAGCAGTACTTC